These 28 T cell receptor beta chains came from one sample sequenced in a study of cytomegalovirus exposure and HLA in healthy donors. Vbeta (60) and Jbeta (13) primers were used in the PCR. The method was immunoSEQ multiplex PCR; TCRdb's version includes in-frame clones alone and lacks a portion of them. The sample includes about 230,000 clones, over 75% of them seen just once. The sample comprised PBMCs. The receptors come from a boy aged 5-17 years in good health and CMV-seronegative.

This clone has only one observation. The rearrangement links TRBV4-2 to TRBJ2-3; D might be TRBD2 (5 bases). This CDR3 has 15 amino acids. The V gene lost 4 bases and the J gene lost 5 bases, with 16 bases spanning the gap. Germline assignment: CDR1 LGHNA and CDR2 YNFKEQ. CDR3: CASSPHRLAGDTQYF. The CDR3 DNA reads as TGTGCCAGCAGCCCCCATCGGCTAGCCGGAGATACGCAGTATTTT.

The chain carries TRBV7-3 and TRBJ1-1, with 10 bases lining up with TRBD1. With 4 bases clipped from V and 5 bases from J, the junction kept 4 bases outside the gene matches. The CDR3 loop spans 14 amino acids. Germline assignment: CDR1 SGHTA and CDR2 FQGTGA. The CDR3 DNA follows: TGTGCCAGCAGCTCGACAGGGGGCTTGACTGAAGCTTTCTTT. Protein sequence: CASSSTGGLTEAFF.

This sequence joins TRBV7-9 and TRBJ2-7, with TRBD2 matching 8 bases. The CDR3 totals 15 residues. The V and J ends lost 2 bases and 4 bases, in that order; junction bases with no gene match: 7. CDR1 is SEHNR and CDR2 is FQNEAQ in the germline V gene (reference sequence). The CDR3 reads CASSLQRGRHYEQYF. CDR3 bases: TGTGCCAGCAGCTTACAGCGGGGGCGACATTACGAGCAGTACTTC.

V is TRBV5-1 and J is TRBJ2-3; 9 bases are shared with TRBD2. The CDR3 contains 18 residues. Trimming took 2 bases from V and 0 from J; bases not matched to a gene: 10. The germline CDR1 and CDR2 sequences are SGHRS and YFSETQ. The CDR3 sequence is CASSLGLAPVPSTDTQYF. CDR3 sequence (DNA): TGCGCCAGCAGCTTAGGACTAGCGCCAGTCCCTAGCACAGATACGCAGTATTTT.

The gene calls are TRBV6-5 and TRBJ1-2, with D possibly matching TRBD1 (6 bases). Germline CDR1 and CDR2: MNHEY and SVGAGI. The CDR3 length is 15 residues. V dropped 6 bases and J dropped 4 bases, with 18 bases sitting between them. This CDR3 reads CASSIQTGTGYGYTF. Here the CDR3 DNA reads TGTGCCAGCAGCATCCAAACAGGGACCGGCTATGGCTACACCTTC.

The chain carries TRBV27 and TRBJ2-3; 7 bases agree with TRBD2. The length of the CDR3 is 15 residues. With V trimmed by 5 bases and J by 3 bases, 8 bases remained unmatched. Germline assignment: CDR1 MNHEY and CDR2 SMNVEV (reference sequence). CDR3 sequence: CASSREGGWTDTQYF. The CDR3 nucleotides read TGTGCCAGCAGTCGAGAGGGAGGGTGGACAGATACGCAGTATTTT.

This chain joins TRBV2 and TRBJ1-5; D remains unclear. Germline values: CDR1 SNHLY, CDR2 FYNNEI. The germline V and J ends were trimmed by 2 bases and 6 bases, with 8 bases remaining between them. The CDR3 loop spans 13 amino acids. The CDR3 DNA is TGTGCCAGCAGTGAACGGGGATTTCAGCCCCAGCATTTT. Its translation is CASSERGFQPQHF.

The chain has TRBV27 and TRBJ1-5; 7 bases align to TRBD1. This CDR3 has 19 amino acids. Germline V gene sequence: CDR1 MNHEY, CDR2 SMNVEV (reference sequence). Unmatched junction bases numbered 18, after V lost 4 bases and J lost 3 bases. CDR3 in DNA: TGTGCCAGCAGTTCAACAACCGGGGTCCTGGGACAGCCCAATCAGCCCCAGCATTTT. Its translation: CASSSTTGVLGQPNQPQHF.

This clone was recorded once. V usage is TRBV11-2 and J usage is TRBJ2-5; D perhaps matches TRBD1 (5 bases). Judging by the DNA end, TRBJ2-7 fits better; the J call may be wrong. CDR1 and CDR2 from the germline V gene are SGHAT and FQNNGV. The CDR3 runs 15 residues. The CDR3 DNA is TGTGCCAGCAGCCCGCGTGGGGCCTTCTCCTACGAGCAGTACTTC. It yields the protein CASSPRGAFSYEQYF.

The chain has TRBV19 and TRBJ1-5, with 9 positions matching TRBD1. The CDR3 is made up of 15 amino acids. V gave up 8 bases and J gave up 0 bases; unmatched junction bases: 5. Per germline, CDR1 LNHDA and CDR2 SQIVND (reference sequence). Here the CDR3 DNA reads TGTGCCAGTGTGGGACAGGGACATAGCAATCAGCCCCAGCATTTT. Protein sequence: CASVGQGHSNQPQHF.

V is TRBV7-6 and J is TRBJ2-7, with TRBD2 as a possible D gene (6 bases). With 1 base removed from V and 1 base from J, the gap between germline ends came to 11 bases. The CDR3 spans 15 residues. Germline-derived CDR1 and CDR2 are SGHVS and FNYEAQ. CDR3 DNA sequence: TGTGCCAGCAGCTTAGAATGGAGGGGTTCCTACGAGCAGTACTTC. Its translation: CASSLEWRGSYEQYF. Full variable domain (rest looked up from reference TRBV7-6 and TRBJ2-7): GAGVSQSPRYKVTKRGQDVALRCDPISGHVSLYWYRQALGQGPEFLTYFNYEAQQDKSGLPNDRFSAERPEGSISTLTIQRTEQRDSAMYRCASSLEWRGSYEQYFGPGTRLTVT.

V and J are TRBV30 and TRBJ2-5, with TRBD1 matching over 7 bases. Germline V gene data show CDR1 as GTSNPN and CDR2 as SVGIG (reference sequence). The length of the CDR3 is 13 residues. The ends lost 5 bases at V and 2 bases at J; junction bases unmatched: 5. Here the CDR3 reads CAWAGGEQETQYF. For the CDR3, the DNA is TGTGCCTGGGCAGGGGGAGAACAAGAGACCCAGTACTTC.

This clone was detected once. The chain joins TRBV7-3 to TRBJ2-3; 10 nucleotides align to TRBD2. V was clipped by 5 bases and J by 2 bases; unmatched bases: 13. This CDR3 has 18 residues. CDR1 is SGHTA and CDR2 is FQGTGA in the germline V gene. In DNA form, the CDR3 reads TGTGCCAGCAGCCCCGGCTCTAGCGGGGGATCGTTCACAGATACGCAGTATTTT. Its protein is CASSPGSSGGSFTDTQYF.

The chain's CDR3 is CASSLAQGSFPYEQYF. In DNA form, the CDR3 reads TGTGCCAGCAGCTTGGCACAGGGGTCCTTTCCCTACGAGCAGTACTTC. The rearrangement joins TRBV7-8 to TRBJ2-7; 7 bases are shared with TRBD1. Trimming took 3 bases from V and 2 from J; bases not matched to a gene: 10. The CDR3 totals 16 residues. Looked up from germline, CDR1 is SGHVS and CDR2 is FQNEAQ.

J is TRBJ2-7 and V is TRBV6-1; 8 bases are a match to TRBD2. The CDR3 is 17 residues long. CDR1 and CDR2 (germline): MNHNS, SASEGT. Germline trimming cut 2 bases from V and 0 bases from J; bases unmatched to any gene: 9. The CDR3 coding sequence is TGTGCCAGCAGTGAACCAGGACTAGCCGTTTACTCCTACGAGCAGTACTTC. Amino acid sequence: CASSEPGLAVYSYEQYF.

The sample holds one count of this clone. This chain uses TRBV5-6 with TRBJ2-1, with D unresolved. The CDR3 length is 13 residues. Trimming took off 2 bases at V and 6 bases at J, with 9 bases between the two ends. Germline loops: CDR1 SGHDT, CDR2 YYEEEE. The CDR3: CASSFSLANEQFF. DNA for the CDR3: TGTGCCAGCAGCTTTTCCCTGGCCAATGAGCAGTTCTTC.

J is TRBJ1-3 and V is TRBV5-4; 7 bases align to TRBD1. The V gene end was trimmed by 2 bases and the J gene end by 4 bases; junction bases not matched to a gene: 0. The CDR3 has 13 amino acids. In germline, CDR1 is SGHNT, CDR2 YYREEE (reference sequence). In nucleotides, the CDR3 is TGTGCCAGCAGCTTCAGGGGGGGAAACACCATATATTTT. Encoded protein: CASSFRGGNTIYF. The complete variable domain, with remaining parts taken from reference TRBV5-4 and TRBJ1-3, reads ETGVTQSPTHLIKTRGQQVTLRCSSQSGHNTVSWYQQALGQGPQFIFQYYREEENGRGNFPPRFSGLQFPNYSSELNVNALELDDSALYLCASSFRGGNTIYFGEGSWLTVV.

About this clone itself: At one end, the junction sequence differs from germline, possibly due to a read error. The chain employs TRBV7-9 and TRBJ2-2; 8 nucleotides agree with TRBD2. CDR3 length equals 16 residues. Germline V lookup: CDR1 SEHNR, CDR2 FQNEAQ (reference sequence). The CDR3 region is CSSSEPRGAGTGELFF. CDR3 nucleotides: TGTTCCAGCAGCGAGCCGCGGGGGGCGGGCACCGGGGAGCTGTTTTTT.

The chain carries TRBV6-1 and TRBJ2-5; D may be TRBD2 (6 bases). There are 14 residues in the CDR3. CDR1 is MNHNS, CDR2 SASEGT, per germline. V lost 3 bases and J lost 11, with 19 bases in between. CDR3 bases: TGTGCCAGCAGTGAGGGACTCAACCCGAGCGGGCAGTACTTC. It translates to CASSEGLNPSGQYF.

Ten or more counts support this clone. The rearrangement joins TRBV5-6 to TRBJ1-2; possibly TRBD1 for D (5 bases). This CDR3 is built from 14 residues. The ends were cut back, 1 base at V and 4 bases at J, with 11 bases in the middle. Germline lookup yields CDR1 SGHDT and CDR2 YYEEEE. The CDR3 reads CASSLWQGIYGYTF. The DNA for the CDR3 is TGTGCCAGCAGCTTGTGGCAGGGCATCTATGGCTACACCTTC.

The chain links TRBV5-1 to TRBJ2-7, with TRBD1 matching 10 bases. Germline V lookup: CDR1 SGHRS, CDR2 YFSETQ. CDR3 length equals 15 residues. Trimming took 4 bases from V and 5 from J; bases not matched to a gene: 9. Here the CDR3 DNA reads TGCGCCAGCAGCAGCCCAGGGACAGGGGCCGACGAGCAGTACTTC. Protein product: CASSSPGTGADEQYF.

The gene calls are TRBV4-1 and TRBJ2-7, with a weak D call TRBD1 (5 bases). The CDR3 covers 17 residues. CDR1 is MGHRA, CDR2 YSYEKL, per germline. The V end lost 0 bases, the J end lost 6 bases, and 21 bases lay between the germline ends. This chain's CDR3 is CASSQDPSNRKTCEQYF. CDR3 DNA sequence: TGCGCCAGCAGCCAAGATCCAAGCAACAGGAAGACGTGCGAGCAGTACTTC.

This CDR3 reads CSVETLGNTIYF. CDR3 DNA: TGCAGCGTTGAGACTCTTGGAAACACCATATATTTT. The chain joins TRBV29-1 to TRBJ1-3; D is undetermined. The germline gives CDR1 SQVTM, CDR2 ANQGSEA. This CDR3 comprises 12 residues. Between the trimmed V and J ends, which lost 3 bases and 3 bases, there was a span of 6 bases.

As concerns this clone: One end of the junction varies from germline; a read error may be responsible. The chain couples TRBV11-3 to TRBJ1-2; D remains unclear. In germline, CDR1 is SGHNT, CDR2 YENEEA. The length of the CDR3 is 11 residues. The CDR3 spells CASSLGGPLRF. CDR3 sequence (DNA): TGTGCCAGCAGCTTGGGAGGGCCCCTGAGGTTC.

This clone was observed once. The gene calls are TRBV27 and TRBJ2-7; 9 positions match TRBD1. Germline CDR1 reads MNHEY; CDR2 reads SMNVEV (reference sequence). The CDR3 runs 18 residues. Trimming at V came to 0 bases and at J to 3 bases, leaving 12 bases not matched to a gene. CDR3 in DNA: TGTGCCAGCAGTTTATCCTGGATGGACAGGGGTGGGATCTACGAGCAGTACTTC. This gives the protein CASSLSWMDRGGIYEQYF.

The rearrangement uses TRBV6-1 and TRBJ2-5, with 7 bases matching TRBD1. The J call may be mistaken, given a closer DNA end match to TRBJ2-7. This CDR3 spans 13 amino acids. Germline CDR1 reads MNHNS; CDR2 reads SASEGT. For the CDR3, the DNA is TGTGCCAGCAGGCAACAGGGGTTTGGCGAGCAGTACTTC. Translation gives CASRQQGFGEQYF.

In its sample, this clone was seen once. V usage is TRBV11-1 and J usage is TRBJ2-1, with D perhaps TRBD2 (7 bases). Trimming left V 5 bases short and J 8 bases short, with 25 bases between. Germline loops: CDR1 SGHAT, CDR2 FQDESV (reference sequence). There are 17 residues in the CDR3. The CDR3 sequence: CASSPSPGRGGFDEQFF. CDR3 bases: TGTGCCAGCAGCCCCTCCCCGGGAAGGGGGGGTTTCGATGAGCAGTTCTTC.

The rearrangement links TRBV6-5 to TRBJ1-1, with D perhaps TRBD1 (5 bases). From germline, CDR1 is MNHEY and CDR2 SVGAGI. This CDR3 contains 14 residues. Trimming took off 5 bases at V and 4 bases at J, with 14 bases between the two ends. Written as DNA, the CDR3 is TGTGCCAGCAGTGAAGTTCAGGGTACCACTGAAGCTTTCTTT. It encodes CASSEVQGTTEAFF.